This T cell receptor (beta chain) was recorded in a study of OX40 agonist ivuxolimab in advanced cancers. Broader study findings: Certain nonresponding patients likewise had low normalized T-cell clonal expansion.

Germline V gene sequence: CDR1 MNHEY, CDR2 SVGAGI. CDR3 length: 15 amino acids. Trimming removed 5 bases from V and 4 bases from J; junction bases left unmatched: 8. Concerning this clone itself: The antigen remains unidentified.

The table came from immunoSEQ multiplex PCR; TCRdb's copy has only in-frame clones and leaves some out. The sample holds approximately 76,000 clones, 88% seen once. The sequencing here drew on CD4+ or CD8+ T cells sorted from blood, taken in a trial of the OX40 agonist ivuxolimab. This sequence was found in an adult with an advanced solid tumor such as melanoma, head and neck, liver or kidney cancer. This sequence joins TRBV6-5 and TRBJ1-1; 9 bases line up with TRBD1. The CDR3 DNA sequence: TGTGCCAGCAGTGCGGGGACAGGGATTATCACTGAAGCTTTCTTT. Translated: CASSAGTGIITEAFF.